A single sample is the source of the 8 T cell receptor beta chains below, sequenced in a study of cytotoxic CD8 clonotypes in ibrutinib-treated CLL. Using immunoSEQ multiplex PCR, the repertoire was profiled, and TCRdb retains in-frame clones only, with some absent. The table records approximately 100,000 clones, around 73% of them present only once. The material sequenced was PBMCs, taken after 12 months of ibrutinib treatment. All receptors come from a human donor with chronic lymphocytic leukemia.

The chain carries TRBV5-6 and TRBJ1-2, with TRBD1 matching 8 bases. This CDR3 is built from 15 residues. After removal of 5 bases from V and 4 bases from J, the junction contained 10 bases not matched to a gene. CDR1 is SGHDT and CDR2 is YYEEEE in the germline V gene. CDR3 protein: CASSYRQGTVYGYTF. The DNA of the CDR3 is TGTGCCAGCAGTTACCGACAGGGGACAGTCTATGGCTACACCTTC.

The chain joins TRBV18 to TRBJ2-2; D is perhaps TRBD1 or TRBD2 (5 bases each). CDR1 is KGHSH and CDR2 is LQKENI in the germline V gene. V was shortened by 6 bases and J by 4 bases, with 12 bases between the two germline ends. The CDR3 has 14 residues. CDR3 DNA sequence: TGTGCCAGCTCGCCCCGAGGGACCACCGGGGAGCTGTTTTTT. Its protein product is CASSPRGTTGELFF.

The CDR3 DNA reads as TGTGCCAGCAGTTCCCTCCGGAGGGGTCGCACCTCCACAGATACGCAGTATTTT. It is translated as CASSSLRRGRTSTDTQYF. The chain uses TRBV28 and TRBJ2-3; weak D call: TRBD2 (6 bases). The CDR3 consists of 18 residues. V was shortened by 4 bases and J by 2 bases, with 22 bases between the two germline ends. Germline CDR1 is MDHEN and CDR2 is SYDVKM.

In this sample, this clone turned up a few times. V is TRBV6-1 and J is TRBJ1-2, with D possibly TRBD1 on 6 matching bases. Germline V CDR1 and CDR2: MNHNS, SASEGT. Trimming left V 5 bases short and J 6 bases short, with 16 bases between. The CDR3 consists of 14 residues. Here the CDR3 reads CASSQGSPGDGYTF. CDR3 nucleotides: TGTGCCAGCAGTCAGGGGTCCCCCGGGGATGGCTACACCTTC.

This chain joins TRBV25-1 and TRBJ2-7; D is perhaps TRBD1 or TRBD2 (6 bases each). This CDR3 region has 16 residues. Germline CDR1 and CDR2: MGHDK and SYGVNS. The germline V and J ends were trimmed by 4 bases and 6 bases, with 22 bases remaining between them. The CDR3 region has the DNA TGTGCCAGCAGTGCCACCCGGGGGAATACAGGGAGCGAGCAGTACTTC. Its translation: CASSATRGNTGSEQYF.

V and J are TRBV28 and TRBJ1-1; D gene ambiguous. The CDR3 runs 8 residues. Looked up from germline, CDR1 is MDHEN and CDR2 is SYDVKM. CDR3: CGDYEAFF. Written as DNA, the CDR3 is TGTGGCGACTATGAAGCTTTCTTT.

The CDR3 region has the DNA TGTGCCAGCAGTCCCGGGGCAGCCATTGAAGCTTTCTTT. It specifies CASSPGAAIEAFF. The rearrangement joins TRBV7-2 to TRBJ1-1; D possibly corresponds to TRBD1 (5 bases). Trimming pared 6 bases from V and 7 bases from J, leaving 15 bases between. The CDR3 consists of 13 residues. In germline, CDR1 is SGHTA, CDR2 FQGNSA.

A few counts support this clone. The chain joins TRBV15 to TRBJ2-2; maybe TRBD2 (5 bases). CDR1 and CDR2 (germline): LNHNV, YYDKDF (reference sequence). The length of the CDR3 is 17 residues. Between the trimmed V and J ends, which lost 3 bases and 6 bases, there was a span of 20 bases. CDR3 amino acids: CATSRGADGPASGELFF. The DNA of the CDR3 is TGTGCCACCAGCAGGGGAGCTGACGGACCCGCTTCCGGGGAGCTGTTTTTT. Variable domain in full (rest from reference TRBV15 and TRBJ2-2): DAMVIQNPRYQVTQFGKPVTLSCSQTLNHNVMYWYQQKSSQAPKLLFHYYDKDFNNEADTPDNFQSRRPNTSFCFLDIRSPGLGDTAMYLCATSRGADGPASGELFFGEGSRLTVL.